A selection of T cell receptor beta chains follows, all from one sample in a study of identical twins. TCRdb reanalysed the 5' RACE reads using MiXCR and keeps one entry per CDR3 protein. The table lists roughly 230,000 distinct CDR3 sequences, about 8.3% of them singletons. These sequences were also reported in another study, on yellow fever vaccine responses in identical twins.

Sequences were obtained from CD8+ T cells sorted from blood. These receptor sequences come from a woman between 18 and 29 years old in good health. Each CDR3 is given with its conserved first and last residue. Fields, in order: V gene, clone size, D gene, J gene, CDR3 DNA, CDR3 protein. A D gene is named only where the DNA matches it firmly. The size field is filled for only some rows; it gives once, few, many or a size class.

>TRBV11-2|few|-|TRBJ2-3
TGTGCCAGCAGCTTTTCCCAGAACACAGATACGCAGTATTTT
CASSFSQNTDTQYF
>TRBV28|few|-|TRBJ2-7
TGTGCCAGCAAACCCCCCCGGGGGTTAATCTACGAGCAGTACTTC
CASKPPRGLIYEQYF
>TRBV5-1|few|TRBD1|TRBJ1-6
TGCGCCAGCAGCCCCGAAGGACAGGGAAATTCACCCCTCCACTTT
CASSPEGQGNSPLHF
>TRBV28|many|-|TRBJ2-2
TGTGCCAGCAGTCCTCCCACGCGGGCGAACACCGGGGAGCTGTTTTTT
CASSPPTRANTGELFF
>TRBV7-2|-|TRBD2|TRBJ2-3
TGTGCCAGCAGCTCCAACGGACTAGGGGCCACAGATACGCAGTATTTT
CASSSNGLGATDTQYF
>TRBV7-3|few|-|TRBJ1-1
TGTGCCAGCAGCTTGTCAGAAAACACTGAAGCTTTCTTT
CASSLSENTEAFF
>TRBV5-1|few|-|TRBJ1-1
TGCGCCAGCAGCTTGGATATCGGAGAGAACACTGAAGCTTTCTTT
CASSLDIGENTEAFF
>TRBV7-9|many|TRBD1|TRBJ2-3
TGTGCCAGCAGTCAACCCCCGGGACAGGCCCAAGATACGCAGTATTTT
CASSQPPGQAQDTQYF
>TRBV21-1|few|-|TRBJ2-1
TGTGCCAGCCCAACTAGCGTAAGATACAATGAGCAGTTCTTC
CASPTSVRYNEQFF
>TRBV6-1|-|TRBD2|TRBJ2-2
TGTGCCAGCAGCGGCCCCGAATCTAGCGGCCGGAACACCGGGGAGCTGTTTTTT
CASSGPESSGRNTGELFF
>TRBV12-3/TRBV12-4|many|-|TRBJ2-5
TGTGCCAGCGGGTGGGGGCGGACCCAAGAGACCCAGTACTTC
CASGWGRTQETQYF
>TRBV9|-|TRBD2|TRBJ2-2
TGTGCCAGCAGCGTTAGCGGGAGTTTGACCGGGGAGCTGTTTTTT
CASSVSGSLTGELFF
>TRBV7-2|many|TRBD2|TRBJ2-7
TGTGCCAGCAGCTTAAATCGACTAGCGGGTAGCTACGAGCAGTACTTC
CASSLNRLAGSYEQYF
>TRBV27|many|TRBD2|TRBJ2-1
TGTGCCAGCAGACTAGCGGGGTTAAATGAGCAGTTCTTC
CASRLAGLNEQFF
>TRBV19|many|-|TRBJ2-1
TGTGCCAGTAGTACTCGGCTCTACAATGAGCAGTTCTTC
CASSTRLYNEQFF
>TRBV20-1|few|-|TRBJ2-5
TGCAGTGCTAGAGTGACAGATCCCCAAGAGACCCAGTACTTC
CSARVTDPQETQYF
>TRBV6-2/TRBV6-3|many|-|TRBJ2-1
TGTGCCAGCAGTTACACCGTGGATAGCATGGCCCAGTTCTTC
CASSYTVDSMAQFF
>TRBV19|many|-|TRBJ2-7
TGTGCCAGTAGTTCGTACGGGAGCTCCTACGAGCAGTACTTC
CASSSYGSSYEQYF
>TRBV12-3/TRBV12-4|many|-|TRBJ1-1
TGTGCCAGCAGTTTAGGGGACGTTAACACTGAAGCTTTCTTT
CASSLGDVNTEAFF
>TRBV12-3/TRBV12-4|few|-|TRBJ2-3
TGTGCCAGCAGTTTAGAGACAGCCACAGATACGCAGTATTTT
CASSLETATDTQYF
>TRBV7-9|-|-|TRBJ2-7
TGTGCCAGCAGCTCGGACGGAAACTACGAGCAGTACTTC
CASSSDGNYEQYF
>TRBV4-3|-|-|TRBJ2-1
TGCGCCAGCAGCCAAGATGTCGGATTTGTGCAGTTCTTC
CASSQDVGFVQFF
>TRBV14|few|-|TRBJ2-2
TGTGCCAGCAGCGATCACGTTAGCACCGGGGAGCTGTTTTTT
CASSDHVSTGELFF
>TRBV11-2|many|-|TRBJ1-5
TGTGCCAGCAGCTTACTGGGTCAGCCCCAGCATTTT
CASSLLGQPQHF
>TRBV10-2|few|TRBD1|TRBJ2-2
TGCGCCAGCAGTGAGGACAGGGCATTAACCGGGGAGCTGTTTTTT
CASSEDRALTGELFF
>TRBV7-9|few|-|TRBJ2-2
TGTGCCAGCACCCGGGGCACCGGGGAGCTGTTTTTT
CASTRGTGELFF
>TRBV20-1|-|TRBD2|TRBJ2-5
TGCTGTGCTAGAGTTATCATTCCGCTAGCGGGACAAGAGACCCAGTACTTC
CCARVIIPLAGQETQYF
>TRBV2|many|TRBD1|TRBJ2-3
TGTGCCAGCAGTGGTCGGGACAGGGGGCGAGGAGATACGCAGTATTTT
CASSGRDRGRGDTQYF
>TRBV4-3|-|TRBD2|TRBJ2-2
TGCGCCAGCAGCCAAGCCTTAGCGGGAGTTGGCACCGGGGAGCTGTTTTTT
CASSQALAGVGTGELFF
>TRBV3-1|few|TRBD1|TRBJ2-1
TGTGCCAGCAGCCAAACCCTGGGACAGGGCTACAATGAGCAGTTCTTC
CASSQTLGQGYNEQFF
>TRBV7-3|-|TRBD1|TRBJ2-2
TGTGCCAGCAGCGCAGGGACAGGGACCGGGGAGCTGTTTTTT
CASSAGTGTGELFF
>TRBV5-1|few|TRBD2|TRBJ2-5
TGCGCCAGCAGCTTGGTTAGCGGGGGGATGCAAGAGACCCAGTACTTC
CASSLVSGGMQETQYF
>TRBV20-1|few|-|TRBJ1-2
TGCAGTGCTAGCATGTACACCTTC
CSASMYTF
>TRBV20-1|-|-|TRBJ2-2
TGCAGTGCTGAGACTCAATCTAACACCGGGGAGCTGTTTTTT
CSAETQSNTGELFF
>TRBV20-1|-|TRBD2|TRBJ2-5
TGCAGTGCTAGTGGATTTGGGGGAGCGGGGGGTATCTGGGAGACCCAGTACTTC
CSASGFGGAGGIWETQYF
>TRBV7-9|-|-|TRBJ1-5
TGTGCCAGCAGCGTGAGCAATCAGCCCCAGCATTTT
CASSVSNQPQHF
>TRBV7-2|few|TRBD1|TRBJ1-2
TGTGCCAGCAGCTTAGCCTTAGGACAGGGGGACTATGGCTACACCTTC
CASSLALGQGDYGYTF
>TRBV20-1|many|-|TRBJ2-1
TGCAGTGCTAGAGGAGACACCTCAGGGTTCTTC
CSARGDTSGFF
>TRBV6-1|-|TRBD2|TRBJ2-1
TGTGCCAGCAGTGGCCCGGGACTAGCGGGAGGGTACAATGAGCAGTTCTTC
CASSGPGLAGGYNEQFF
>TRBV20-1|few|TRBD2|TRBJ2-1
TGCAGTGCTAGTTACCTGGGGACTAGCGGGAGACTTGAGCAGTTCTTC
CSASYLGTSGRLEQFF
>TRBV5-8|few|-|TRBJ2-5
TGTGCCAGCAGCCGTCCCCCAGGGTCGCGAGAGACCCAGTACTTC
CASSRPPGSRETQYF